Presented here are 18 T cell receptor beta chains from one specimen sequenced in a study of T cells in tumors after PD-1 blockade. Clones were read by immunoSEQ multiplex PCR, and TCRdb kept only the in-frame ones, dropping some. The table lists some 7,200 clones, nearly 70% of them singletons. The specimen comprised tumor tissue, sampled after anti-PD-1 treatment. The source of these receptors is a human donor with basal cell carcinoma.

The chain uses TRBV18 and TRBJ1-2; D may be TRBD1 (5 bases). Trimming stripped 1 base from V and 2 bases from J, with 8 bases between. Germline lookup yields CDR1 KGHSH and CDR2 LQKENI. The CDR3 runs 14 residues. CDR3 sequence (DNA): TGTGCCAGCTCACCACTGACAGAAAACTATGGCTACACCTTC. This gives the protein CASSPLTENYGYTF.

This clone has only a few counts. This chain connects TRBV7-2 to TRBJ1-1, with 9 bases fitting TRBD1. The CDR3 is made up of 14 amino acids. Germline V gene data show CDR1 as SGHTA and CDR2 as FQGNSA. V dropped 1 base and J dropped 5; count of bases not matched to a gene: 2. This chain's CDR3 is CASSLVDRGTEAFF. In nucleotides, the CDR3 is TGTGCCAGCAGCTTAGTTGACAGGGGGACTGAAGCTTTCTTT.

This chain links TRBV6-5 with TRBJ2-3; the D is unclear. CDR1 MNHEY and CDR2 SVGAGI come from the germline V gene. The CDR3 totals 16 residues. V was cut by 2 bases and J by 5 bases, with 17 bases left in between. The CDR3 spells CASSYRGFEGGDTQYF. In nucleotides, the CDR3 is TGTGCCAGCAGTTACCGTGGTTTCGAAGGTGGAGATACGCAGTATTTT.

V usage is TRBV19 and J usage is TRBJ1-3; 10 bases map to TRBD1. Germline V CDR1 and CDR2: LNHDA, SQIVND (reference sequence). The CDR3 loop spans 15 amino acids. The trim removed 5 bases at V and 11 bases at J, leaving 12 bases unmatched. Here the CDR3 reads CASSAPGQGQRPIYF. As DNA, the CDR3 is TGTGCCAGTAGTGCCCCGGGACAGGGGCAGCGCCCCATATATTTT.

The genes are TRBV5-1 and TRBJ1-2, with 7 nucleotides matching TRBD1. Germline V gives CDR1 SGHRS, CDR2 YFSETQ. J was trimmed by 7 bases and V by 4 bases; bases with no gene match: 16. The CDR3 contains 16 residues. The CDR3 bases are TGCGCCAGCAGCCCCGGGACAGTCCAGAGTCTTTCTGGCTACACCTTC. This gives the protein CASSPGTVQSLSGYTF.

This chain uses TRBV9 with TRBJ2-5; TRBD2 aligns across 7 bases. Germline lookup yields CDR1 SGDLS and CDR2 YYNGEE. CDR3 length: 14 amino acids. V lost 3 bases, J lost 2 bases, and 4 bases stayed unmatched. The CDR3, as DNA: TGTGCCAGCAGCGACCGGACTAGTCAAGAGACCCAGTACTTC. Protein product: CASSDRTSQETQYF.

This clone counts as medium-sized (0.01 to 0.1%). CDR3: CASTSGQGPDTQYF. Written as DNA, the CDR3 is TGTGCCAGCACATCGGGACAAGGACCAGATACGCAGTATTTT. This chain joins TRBV6-5 and TRBJ2-3; a weak D match, TRBD1 (6 bases). Germline assignment: CDR1 MNHEY and CDR2 SVGAGI. The CDR3 spans 14 residues. The germline V and J ends were trimmed by 7 bases and 4 bases, with 15 bases remaining between them.

This clone was observed a few times. The chain joins TRBV5-4 to TRBJ2-4; D call uncertain. The germline V gene encodes CDR1 SGHNT and CDR2 YYREEE (reference sequence). Trimming took 3 bases from V and 0 from J, leaving 10 bases between them. CDR3 size: 15 residues. The CDR3 sequence: CASSSRDLAKNIQYF. The CDR3 DNA is TGTGCCAGCAGCTCTCGCGACCTAGCCAAAAACATTCAGTACTTC. The variable domain in full, completed from reference TRBV5-4 and TRBJ2-4, reads ETGVTQSPTHLIKTRGQQVTLRCSSQSGHNTVSWYQQALGQGPQFIFQYYREEENGRGNFPPRFSGLQFPNYSSELNVNALELDDSALYLCASSSRDLAKNIQYFGAGTRLSVL.

The V gene is TRBV29-1, the J gene TRBJ2-1; D is unclear. This CDR3 spans 16 amino acids. Trimming took off 7 bases at V and 3 bases at J, with 22 bases between the two ends. Per the germline V gene, CDR1 is SQVTM and CDR2 is ANQGSEA. This CDR3 is CSGSWGWTPGYNEQFF. The DNA of the CDR3 is TGCAGCGGCAGCTGGGGTTGGACCCCTGGCTACAATGAGCAGTTCTTC.

The genes are TRBV7-6 and TRBJ2-2; no clear D. V gave up 0 bases and J gave up 1 base, with 9 bases separating them. CDR1 SGHVS and CDR2 FNYEAQ come from the germline V gene. The CDR3 is 16 amino acids. CDR3 sequence: CASSLASVVNTGELFF. The CDR3 bases are TGTGCCAGCAGCTTAGCGTCAGTGGTGAACACCGGGGAGCTGTTTTTT.

The chain employs TRBV19 and TRBJ1-1; D is unclear. Germline V gene sequence: CDR1 LNHDA, CDR2 SQIVND (reference sequence). This CDR3 comprises 14 residues. Trimming took 5 bases from V and 3 from J, leaving 13 bases between them. CDR3 nucleotides: TGTGCCAGTAGTTGGTCAACCTTAGACACTGAAGCTTTCTTT. It is translated as CASSWSTLDTEAFF.

The chain employs TRBV4-1 and TRBJ2-3; 13 nucleotides align to TRBD2. Per the germline V gene, CDR1 is MGHRA and CDR2 is YSYEKL. J lost 2 bases, V lost 3 bases, and 5 bases had no gene match. The CDR3 has 17 residues. This CDR3 is CASSQRLAGGLTDTQYF. The CDR3 DNA reads TGCGCCAGCAGCCAGAGACTAGCGGGGGGCCTCACAGATACGCAGTATTTT.

The chain carries TRBV24-1 and TRBJ2-1, with 9 bases lining up with TRBD2. Losses at the gene ends were 4 bases for V and 5 bases for J; bases not matched to a gene: 5. Per germline, CDR1 KGHDR and CDR2 SFDVKD. The CDR3 consists of 15 residues. CDR3 protein: CATSDPTSGHNEQFF. Here the CDR3 DNA reads TGTGCCACCAGTGACCCGACTAGCGGTCACAATGAGCAGTTCTTC.

The chain carries TRBV28 and TRBJ1-1; no clear D. CDR1 is MDHEN and CDR2 is SYDVKM in the germline V gene. Trimming removed 5 bases from V and 1 base from J, with 5 bases in between. CDR3 length: 12 residues. The CDR3 loop is CASSEQNTEAFF. The CDR3 DNA reads as TGTGCCAGCAGTGAGCAGAACACTGAAGCTTTCTTT. The full variable domain, with the rest looked up from reference TRBV28 and TRBJ1-1, is DVKVTQSSRYLVKRTGEKVFLECVQDMDHENMFWYRQDPGLGLRLIYFSYDVKMKEKGDIPEGYSVSREKKERFSLILESASTNQTSMYLCASSEQNTEAFFGQGTRLTVV.

The chain links TRBV9 to TRBJ2-7; D remains ambiguous. The CDR3 loop spans 16 amino acids. Germline loops: CDR1 SGDLS, CDR2 YYNGEE. Trimming pared 4 bases from V and 6 bases from J, leaving 23 bases between. CDR3 sequence reads: CASSPTESRTGSEQYF. The CDR3 DNA reads as TGTGCCAGCAGCCCTACCGAATCCAGGACGGGTAGCGAGCAGTACTTC.

The chain uses TRBV6-2 or TRBV6-3 and TRBJ2-1; 14 nucleotides align to TRBD2. Germline trimming cut 2 bases from V and 8 bases from J; bases unmatched to any gene: 5. Germline CDR1 MNHEY, CDR2 SVGEGT. This CDR3 has 16 residues. The CDR3 DNA is TGTGCCAGCAGTTACCCGACTAGCGGGGGGGCATATGAGCAGTTCTTC. Its translation is CASSYPTSGGAYEQFF.

The CDR3 nucleotides read TGTGCCAGCAGTTTATACTTGGGAGGGATTCAGCCCCAGCATTTT. It yields the protein CASSLYLGGIQPQHF. The chain couples TRBV28 to TRBJ1-5, with D uncertain. V shed 1 base and J shed 6 bases, with 13 bases lying between them. CDR1 is MDHEN, CDR2 SYDVKM, per germline. The CDR3 has 15 residues.

This clone is large in the sample. The chain combines TRBV5-6 with TRBJ1-2; D ambiguous. V was shortened by 2 bases and J by 2 bases, with 7 bases between the two germline ends. Germline lookup yields CDR1 SGHDT and CDR2 YYEEEE. CDR3 length equals 13 residues. The CDR3 region is CASSFSQNYGYTF. As DNA, the CDR3 is TGTGCCAGCAGCTTCTCACAGAACTATGGCTACACCTTC.